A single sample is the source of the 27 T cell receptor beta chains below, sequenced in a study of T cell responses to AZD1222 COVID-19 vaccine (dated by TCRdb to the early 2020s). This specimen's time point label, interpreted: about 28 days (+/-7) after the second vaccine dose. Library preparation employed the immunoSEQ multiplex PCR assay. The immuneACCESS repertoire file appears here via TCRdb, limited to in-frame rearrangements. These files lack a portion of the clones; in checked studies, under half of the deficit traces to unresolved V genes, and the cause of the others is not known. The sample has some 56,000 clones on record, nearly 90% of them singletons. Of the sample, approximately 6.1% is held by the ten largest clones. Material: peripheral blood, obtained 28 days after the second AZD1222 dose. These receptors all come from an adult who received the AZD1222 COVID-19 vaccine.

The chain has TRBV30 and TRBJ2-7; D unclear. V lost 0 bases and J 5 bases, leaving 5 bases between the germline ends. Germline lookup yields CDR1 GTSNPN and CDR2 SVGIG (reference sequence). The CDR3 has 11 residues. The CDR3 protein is CAWSVGNEQYF. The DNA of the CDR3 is TGTGCCTGGAGTGTAGGGAACGAGCAGTACTTC.

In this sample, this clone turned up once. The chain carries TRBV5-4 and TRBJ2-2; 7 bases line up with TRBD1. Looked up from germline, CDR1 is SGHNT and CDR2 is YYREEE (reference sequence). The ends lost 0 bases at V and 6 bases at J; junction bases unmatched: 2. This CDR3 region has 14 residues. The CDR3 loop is CASSLAQGAGELFF. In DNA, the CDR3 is TGTGCCAGCAGCTTGGCCCAGGGGGCCGGGGAGCTGTTTTTT.

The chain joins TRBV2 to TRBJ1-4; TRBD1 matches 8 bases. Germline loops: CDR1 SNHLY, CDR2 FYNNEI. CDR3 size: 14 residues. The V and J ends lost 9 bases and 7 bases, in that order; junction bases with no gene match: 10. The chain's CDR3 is CASYRTGTGEKLFF. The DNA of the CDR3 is TGTGCCAGTTACCGGACAGGGACGGGTGAAAAACTGTTTTTT.

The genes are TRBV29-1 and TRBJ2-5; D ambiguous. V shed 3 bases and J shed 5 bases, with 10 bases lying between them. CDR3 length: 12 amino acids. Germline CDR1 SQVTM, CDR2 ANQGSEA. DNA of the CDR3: TGCAGCGTTGATTCCGGGTTGGAGACCCAGTACTTC. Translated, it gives CSVDSGLETQYF.

DNA for the CDR3: TGTGCCAGCTCACCGGACTCGGGGCAGGGTTACGAGCAGTACTTC. It is translated as CASSPDSGQGYEQYF. V usage is TRBV18 and J usage is TRBJ2-7; possibly TRBD1 or TRBD2 for D (5 bases each). Germline V gene data show CDR1 as KGHSH and CDR2 as LQKENI. The CDR3 is 15 amino acids. V was clipped by 3 bases and J by 4 bases, with 16 bases between them. Drawing the rest from reference TRBV18 and TRBJ2-7, the complete variable domain is NAGVMQNPRHLVRRRGQEARLRCSPMKGHSHVYWYRQLPEEGLKFMVYLQKENIIDESGMPKERFSAEFPKEGPSILRIQQVVRGDSAAYFCASSPDSGQGYEQYFGPGTRLTVT.

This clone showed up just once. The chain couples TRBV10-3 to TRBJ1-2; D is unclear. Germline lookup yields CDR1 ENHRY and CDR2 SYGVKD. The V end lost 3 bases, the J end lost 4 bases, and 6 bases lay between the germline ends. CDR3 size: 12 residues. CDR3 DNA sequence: TGTGCCATCAGTGACGACGGCTATGGCTACACCTTC. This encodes CAISDDGYGYTF.

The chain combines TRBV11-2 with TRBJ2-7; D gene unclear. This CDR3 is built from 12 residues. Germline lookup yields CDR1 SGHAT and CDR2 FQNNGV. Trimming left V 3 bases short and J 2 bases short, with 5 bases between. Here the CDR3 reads CASSFNTYEQYF. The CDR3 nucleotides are TGTGCCAGCAGCTTTAACACCTACGAGCAGTACTTC. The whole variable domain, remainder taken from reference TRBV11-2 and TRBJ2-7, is EAGVAQSPRYKIIEKRQSVAFWCNPISGHATLYWYQQILGQGPKLLIQFQNNGVVDDSQLPKDRFSAERLKGVDSTLKIQPAKLEDSAVYLCASSFNTYEQYFGPGTRLTVT.

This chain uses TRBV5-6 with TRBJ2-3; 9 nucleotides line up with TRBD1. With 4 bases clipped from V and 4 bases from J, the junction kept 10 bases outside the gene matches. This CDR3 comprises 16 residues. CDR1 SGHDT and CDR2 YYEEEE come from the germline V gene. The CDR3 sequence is CASSRTGTGFPDTQYF. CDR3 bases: TGTGCCAGCAGCCGGACCGGGACAGGGTTCCCAGATACGCAGTATTTT. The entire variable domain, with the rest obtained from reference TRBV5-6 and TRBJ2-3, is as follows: DAGVTQSPTHLIKTRGQQVTLRCSPKSGHDTVSWYQQALGQGPQFIFQYYEEEERQRGNFPDRFSGHQFPNYSSELNVNALLLGDSALYLCASSRTGTGFPDTQYFGPGTRLTVL.

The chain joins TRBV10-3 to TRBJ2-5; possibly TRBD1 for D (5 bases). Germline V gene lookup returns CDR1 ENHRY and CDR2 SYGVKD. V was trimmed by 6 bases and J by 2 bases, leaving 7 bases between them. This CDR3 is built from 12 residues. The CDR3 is CAISDRQETQYF. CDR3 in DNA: TGTGCCATCAGCGACAGACAAGAGACCCAGTACTTC.

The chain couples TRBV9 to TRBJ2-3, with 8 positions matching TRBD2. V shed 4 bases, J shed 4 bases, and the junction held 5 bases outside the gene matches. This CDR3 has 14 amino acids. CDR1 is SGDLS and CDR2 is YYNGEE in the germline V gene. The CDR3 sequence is CASSPLRGADTQYF. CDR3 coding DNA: TGTGCCAGCAGCCCCCTGCGGGGGGCAGATACGCAGTATTTT.

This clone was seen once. The CDR3: CASKTKPGFSRAFF. The CDR3 DNA reads TGTGCCAGTAAAACTAAACCAGGGTTTTCGCGGGCTTTCTTT. The chain employs TRBV19 and TRBJ1-1, with D tentatively TRBD1 (5 bases). The V and J ends lost 7 bases and 11 bases respectively, with 23 bases between them. Germline CDR1 LNHDA, CDR2 SQIVND (reference sequence). This CDR3 has 14 amino acids.

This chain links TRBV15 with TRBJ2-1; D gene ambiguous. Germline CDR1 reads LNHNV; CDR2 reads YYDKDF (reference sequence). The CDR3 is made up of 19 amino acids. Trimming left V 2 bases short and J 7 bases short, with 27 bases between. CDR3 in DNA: TGTGCCACCAGCAGATTCGGGCTCCAACCCGACGTTCGAAGGAATGAGCAGTTCTTC. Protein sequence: CATSRFGLQPDVRRNEQFF.

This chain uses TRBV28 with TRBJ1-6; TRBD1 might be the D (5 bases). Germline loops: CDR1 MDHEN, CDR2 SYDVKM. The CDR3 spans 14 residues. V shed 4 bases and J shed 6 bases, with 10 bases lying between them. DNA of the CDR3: TGTGCCAGCAGTTCGCAGGGAGCTAATTCACCCCTCCACTTT. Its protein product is CASSSQGANSPLHF. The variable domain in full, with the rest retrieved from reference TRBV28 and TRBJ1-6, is DVKVTQSSRYLVKRTGEKVFLECVQDMDHENMFWYRQDPGLGLRLIYFSYDVKMKEKGDIPEGYSVSREKKERFSLILESASTNQTSMYLCASSSQGANSPLHFGNGTRLTVT.

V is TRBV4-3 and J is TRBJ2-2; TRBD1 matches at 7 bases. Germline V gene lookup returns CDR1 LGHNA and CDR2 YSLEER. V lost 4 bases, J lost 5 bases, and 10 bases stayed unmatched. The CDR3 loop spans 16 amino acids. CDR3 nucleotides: TGCGCCAGCAGCCCTCCGGACAGGCAAACAACCGGGGAGCTGTTTTTT. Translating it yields CASSPPDRQTTGELFF.

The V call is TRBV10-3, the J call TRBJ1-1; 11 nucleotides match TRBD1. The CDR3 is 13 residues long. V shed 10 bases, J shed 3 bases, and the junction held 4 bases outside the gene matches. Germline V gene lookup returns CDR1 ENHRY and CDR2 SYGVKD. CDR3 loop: CATGTGGHTEAFF. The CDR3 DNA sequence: TGTGCCACAGGGACAGGGGGTCACACTGAAGCTTTCTTT.

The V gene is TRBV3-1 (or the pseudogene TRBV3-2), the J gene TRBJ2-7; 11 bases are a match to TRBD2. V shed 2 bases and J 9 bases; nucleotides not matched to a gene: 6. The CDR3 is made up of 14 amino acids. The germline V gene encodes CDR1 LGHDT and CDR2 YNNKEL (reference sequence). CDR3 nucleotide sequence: TGTGCCAGCAGCCAACTAGCGGGGGGCCAAGGGCAGTACTTC. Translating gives CASSQLAGGQGQYF.

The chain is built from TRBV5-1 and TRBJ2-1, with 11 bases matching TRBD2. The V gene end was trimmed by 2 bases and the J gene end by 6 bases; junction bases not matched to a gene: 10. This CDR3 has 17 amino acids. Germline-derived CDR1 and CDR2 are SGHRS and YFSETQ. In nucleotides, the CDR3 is TGCGCCAGCAGCTTTTCCGTCCTAGCGGGGGGACTCAATGAGCAGTTCTTC. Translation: CASSFSVLAGGLNEQFF.

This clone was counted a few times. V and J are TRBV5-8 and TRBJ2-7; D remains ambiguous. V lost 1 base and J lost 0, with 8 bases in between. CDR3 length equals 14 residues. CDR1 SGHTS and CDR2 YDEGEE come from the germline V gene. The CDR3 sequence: CASSLLQHSYEQYF. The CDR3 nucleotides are TGTGCCAGCAGCTTGCTACAGCACTCCTACGAGCAGTACTTC.

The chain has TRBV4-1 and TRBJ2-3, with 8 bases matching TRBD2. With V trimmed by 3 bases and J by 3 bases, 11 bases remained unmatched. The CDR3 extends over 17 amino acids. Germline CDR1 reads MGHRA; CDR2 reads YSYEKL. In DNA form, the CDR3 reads TGCGCCAGCAGCCAGGCGGTCGGGAGGGCCTGGACAGATACGCAGTATTTT. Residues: CASSQAVGRAWTDTQYF.

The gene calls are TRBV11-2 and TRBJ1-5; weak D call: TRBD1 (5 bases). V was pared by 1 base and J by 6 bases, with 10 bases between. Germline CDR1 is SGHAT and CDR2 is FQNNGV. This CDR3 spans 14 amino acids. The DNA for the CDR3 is TGTGCCAGCAGCTTAGGATCTGGGACTCAGCCCCAGCATTTT. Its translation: CASSLGSGTQPQHF.

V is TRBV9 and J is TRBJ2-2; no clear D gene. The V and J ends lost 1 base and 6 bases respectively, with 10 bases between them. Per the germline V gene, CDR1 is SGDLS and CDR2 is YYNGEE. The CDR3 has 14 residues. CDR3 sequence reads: CASSVSSGAGELFF. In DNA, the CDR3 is TGTGCCAGCAGCGTATCTAGTGGCGCCGGGGAGCTGTTTTTT. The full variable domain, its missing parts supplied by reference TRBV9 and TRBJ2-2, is DSGVTQTPKHLITATGQRVTLRCSPRSGDLSVYWYQQSLDQGLQFLIQYYNGEERAKGNILERFSAQQFPDLHSELNLSSLELGDSALYFCASSVSSGAGELFFGEGSRLTVL.

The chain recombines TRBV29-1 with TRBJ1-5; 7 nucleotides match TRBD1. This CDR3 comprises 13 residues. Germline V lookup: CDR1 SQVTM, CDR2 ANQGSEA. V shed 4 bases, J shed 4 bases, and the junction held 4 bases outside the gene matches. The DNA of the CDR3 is TGCAGCGTTGGACAGGGAGGTAATCAGCCCCAGCATTTT. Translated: CSVGQGGNQPQHF.

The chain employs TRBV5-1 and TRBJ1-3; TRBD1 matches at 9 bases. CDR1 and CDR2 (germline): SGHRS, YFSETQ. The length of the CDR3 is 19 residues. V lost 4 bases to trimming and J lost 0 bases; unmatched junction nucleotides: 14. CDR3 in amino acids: CASSHKSPGTGFSGNTIYF. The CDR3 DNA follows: TGCGCCAGCAGCCACAAATCCCCCGGGACAGGGTTCTCTGGAAACACCATATATTTT.

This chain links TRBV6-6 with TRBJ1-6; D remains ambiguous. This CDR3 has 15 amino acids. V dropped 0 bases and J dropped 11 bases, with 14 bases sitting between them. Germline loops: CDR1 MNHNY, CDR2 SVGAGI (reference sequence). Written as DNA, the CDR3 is TGTGCCAGCAGTTACTCCCTGGACCATGTTCCACCCCTCCACTTT. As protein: CASSYSLDHVPPLHF.

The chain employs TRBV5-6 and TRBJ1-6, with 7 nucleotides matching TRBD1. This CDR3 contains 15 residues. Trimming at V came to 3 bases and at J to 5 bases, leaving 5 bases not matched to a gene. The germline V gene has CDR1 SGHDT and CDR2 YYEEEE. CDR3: CASSSPGGDNSPLHF. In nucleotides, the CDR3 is TGTGCCAGCAGCTCCCCAGGGGGGGATAATTCACCCCTCCACTTT.

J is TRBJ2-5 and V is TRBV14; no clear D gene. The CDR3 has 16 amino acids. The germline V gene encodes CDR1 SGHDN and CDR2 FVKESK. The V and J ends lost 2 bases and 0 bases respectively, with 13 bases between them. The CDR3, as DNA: TGTGCCAGCAGCCAAAACCCCGGGTTGTACCAAGAGACCCAGTACTTC. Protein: CASSQNPGLYQETQYF.

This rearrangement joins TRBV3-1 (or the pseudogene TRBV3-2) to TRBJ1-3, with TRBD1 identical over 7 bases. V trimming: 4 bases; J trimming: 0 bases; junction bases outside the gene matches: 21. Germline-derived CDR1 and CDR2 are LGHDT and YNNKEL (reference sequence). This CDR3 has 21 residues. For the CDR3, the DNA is TGTGCCAGCAGCCTCTTACTAGGGACAGCTTTTCCCCAGTCCTCTGGAAACACCATATATTTT. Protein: CASSLLLGTAFPQSSGNTIYF.